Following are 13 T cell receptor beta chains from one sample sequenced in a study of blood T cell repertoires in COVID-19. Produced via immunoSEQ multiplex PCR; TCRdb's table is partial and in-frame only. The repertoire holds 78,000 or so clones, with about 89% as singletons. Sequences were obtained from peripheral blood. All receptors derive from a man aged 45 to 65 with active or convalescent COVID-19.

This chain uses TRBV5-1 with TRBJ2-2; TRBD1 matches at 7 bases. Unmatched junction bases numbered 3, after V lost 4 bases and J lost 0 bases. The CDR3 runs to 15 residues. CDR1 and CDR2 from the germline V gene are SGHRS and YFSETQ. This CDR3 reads CASSVRGSNTGELFF. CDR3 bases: TGCGCCAGCAGCGTCAGGGGGTCGAACACCGGGGAGCTGTTTTTT. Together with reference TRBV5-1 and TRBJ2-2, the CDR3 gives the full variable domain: KAGVTQTPRYLIKTRGQQVTLSCSPISGHRSVSWYQQTPGQGLQFLFEYFSETQRNKGNFPGRFSGRQFSNSRSEMNVSTLELGDSALYLCASSVRGSNTGELFFGEGSRLTVL.

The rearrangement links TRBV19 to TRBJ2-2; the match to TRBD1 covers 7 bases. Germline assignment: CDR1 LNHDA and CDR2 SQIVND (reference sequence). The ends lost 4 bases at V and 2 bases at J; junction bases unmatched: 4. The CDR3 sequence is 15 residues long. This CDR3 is CASSRGQSNTGELFF. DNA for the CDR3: TGTGCCAGTAGTAGGGGACAGTCCAACACCGGGGAGCTGTTTTTT.

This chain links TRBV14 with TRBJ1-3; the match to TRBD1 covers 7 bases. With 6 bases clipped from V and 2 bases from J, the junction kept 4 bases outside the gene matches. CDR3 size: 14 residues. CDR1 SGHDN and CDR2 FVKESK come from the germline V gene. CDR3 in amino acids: CASSFQGAGNTIYF. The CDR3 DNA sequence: TGTGCCAGCAGTTTCCAGGGGGCTGGAAACACCATATATTTT.

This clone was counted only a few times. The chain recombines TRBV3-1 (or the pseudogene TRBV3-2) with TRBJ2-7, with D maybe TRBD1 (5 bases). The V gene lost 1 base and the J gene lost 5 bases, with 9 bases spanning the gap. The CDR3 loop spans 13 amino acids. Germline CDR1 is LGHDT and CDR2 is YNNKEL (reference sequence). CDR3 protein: CASSQGADNEQYV. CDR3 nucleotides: TGTGCCAGCAGCCAAGGTGCGGACAACGAGCAGTACGTC.

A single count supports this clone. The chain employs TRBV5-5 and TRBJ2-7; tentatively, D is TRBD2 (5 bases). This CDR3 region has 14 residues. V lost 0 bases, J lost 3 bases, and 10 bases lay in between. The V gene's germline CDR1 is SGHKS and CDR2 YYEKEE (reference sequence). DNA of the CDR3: TGTGCCAGCAGCTTGGGGACGGCGGGCTACGAGCAGTACGTC. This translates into CASSLGTAGYEQYV.

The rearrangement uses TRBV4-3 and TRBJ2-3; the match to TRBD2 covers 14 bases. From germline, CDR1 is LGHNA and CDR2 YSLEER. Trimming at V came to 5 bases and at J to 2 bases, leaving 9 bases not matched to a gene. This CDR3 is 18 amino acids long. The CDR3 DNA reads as TGCGCCAGCAGCTTCGGACTAGCGGGGGGCCCTTACACAGATACGCAGTATTTT. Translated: CASSFGLAGGPYTDTQYF.

CDR3 DNA: TGTGCCAGCAGCTTCAATCCACAGGGGAGTGCTGAAGCTTTCTTT. Amino acid sequence: CASSFNPQGSAEAFF. The gene calls are TRBV5-5 and TRBJ1-1, with 7 bases identical to TRBD1. The CDR3 loop spans 15 amino acids. Trimming cost V 2 bases and J 6 bases; bases outside gene matches: 10. Looked up from germline, CDR1 is SGHKS and CDR2 is YYEKEE (reference sequence). The full variable domain, rest sourced from reference TRBV5-5 and TRBJ1-1, is DAGVTQSPTHLIKTRGQQVTLRCSPISGHKSVSWYQQVLGQGPQFIFQYYEKEERGRGNFPDRFSARQFPNYSSELNVNALLLGDSALYLCASSFNPQGSAEAFFGQGTRLTVV.

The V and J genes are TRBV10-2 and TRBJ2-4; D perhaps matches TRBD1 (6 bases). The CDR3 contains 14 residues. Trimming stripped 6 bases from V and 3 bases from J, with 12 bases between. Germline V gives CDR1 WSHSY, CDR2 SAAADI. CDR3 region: CASRSGDGKNIQYF. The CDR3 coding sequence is TGCGCCAGCAGGTCAGGGGATGGCAAAAACATTCAGTACTTC.

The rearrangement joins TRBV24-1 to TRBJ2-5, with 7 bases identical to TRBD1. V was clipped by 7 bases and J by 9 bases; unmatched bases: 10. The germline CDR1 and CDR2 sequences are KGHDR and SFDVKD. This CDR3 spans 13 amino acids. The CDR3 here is CATRDRSQGAQYF. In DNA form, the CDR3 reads TGTGCCACCAGGGACAGGTCCCAGGGGGCCCAGTACTTC.

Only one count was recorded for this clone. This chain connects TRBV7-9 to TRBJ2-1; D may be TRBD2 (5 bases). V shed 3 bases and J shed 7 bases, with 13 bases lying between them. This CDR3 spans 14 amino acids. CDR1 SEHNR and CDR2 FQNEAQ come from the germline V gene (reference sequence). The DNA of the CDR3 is TGTGCCAGCAGCTTTGGGCTAGCTATGAATGAGCAGTTCTTC. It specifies CASSFGLAMNEQFF.

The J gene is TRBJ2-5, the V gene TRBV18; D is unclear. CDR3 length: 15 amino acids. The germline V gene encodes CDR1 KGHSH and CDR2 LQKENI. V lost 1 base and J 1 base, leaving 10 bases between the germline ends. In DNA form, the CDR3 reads TGTGCCAGCTCACCACGTTTTCATCCCCAAGAGACCCAGTACTTC. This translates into CASSPRFHPQETQYF.

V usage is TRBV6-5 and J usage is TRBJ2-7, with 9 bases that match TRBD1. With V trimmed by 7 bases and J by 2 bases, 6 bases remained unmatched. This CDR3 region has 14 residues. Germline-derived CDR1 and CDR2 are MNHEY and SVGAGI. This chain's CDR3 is CASKEGDRAYEQYV. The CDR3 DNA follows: TGTGCCAGCAAGGAGGGGGACAGGGCCTACGAGCAGTACGTC.

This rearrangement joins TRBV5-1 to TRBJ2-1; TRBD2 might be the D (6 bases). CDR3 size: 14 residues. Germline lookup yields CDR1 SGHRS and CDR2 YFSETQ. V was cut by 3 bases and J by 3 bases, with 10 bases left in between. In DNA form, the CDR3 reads TGCGCCAGCAGCTCGGGGGTCAACTACAATGAGCAGTTCTTC. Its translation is CASSSGVNYNEQFF.